The 18 T cell receptor beta chains below come from one sample, sequenced in a study of shared clonotypes between healthy human individuals. Positively selected for CCR7, the CD45RO-negative cells used as naive CD8 cells excluded terminally differentiated effector memory CD45RA+ cells. Libraries were prepared by immunoSEQ multiplex PCR; TCRdb keeps only in-frame clonotypes and omits some of them. The sample includes under 700,000 clones, about 95% of them seen just once. Sequencing input: naive CD8+ T cells sorted from blood. The receptors derive from a woman under 40 in good health.

The chain recombines TRBV5-4 with TRBJ2-7; 7 positions match TRBD1. The J segment lost 0 bases and the V segment lost 4 bases, leaving 7 bases of the junction unmatched. This CDR3 is built from 15 residues. Germline assignment: CDR1 SGHNT and CDR2 YYREEE (reference sequence). The CDR3 DNA reads TGTGCCAGCAGCCCCGACAGGGATCCCTCCTACGAGCAGTACTTC. Encoded protein: CASSPDRDPSYEQYF.

V and J are TRBV2 and TRBJ2-7; D is ambiguous. Deletions cut 3 bases from V and 4 bases from J, with 7 bases between. This CDR3 is 12 amino acids long. Germline CDR1 SNHLY, CDR2 FYNNEI. The CDR3: CASSDVGYEQYF. The CDR3 DNA follows: TGTGCCAGCAGTGATGTCGGTTACGAGCAGTACTTC.

The chain employs TRBV29-1 and TRBJ2-3; 12 bases line up with TRBD1. V shed 4 bases and J 0 bases; nucleotides not matched to a gene: 2. The germline V gene has CDR1 SQVTM and CDR2 ANQGSEA. CDR3 size: 15 residues. The CDR3 DNA reads TGCAGCGTTGGGGGACAGGGGGCTAGCACAGATACGCAGTATTTT. Amino acids: CSVGGQGASTDTQYF.

This clone was detected once. The chain links TRBV11-2 to TRBJ2-7; D is possibly TRBD1 (6 bases). Germline V gene data show CDR1 as SGHAT and CDR2 as FQNNGV. CDR3 length: 15 amino acids. V lost 1 base, J lost 3 bases, and 13 bases lay in between. The chain's CDR3 is CASSLGAGDVYEQYF. CDR3 DNA sequence: TGTGCCAGCAGCTTAGGGGCAGGGGACGTCTACGAGCAGTACTTC.

Notes on this clone: Other DNA variants within this sample encode the same CDR3. The J gene is TRBJ2-7, the V gene TRBV27, with 7 bases aligning to TRBD1. CDR3 length equals 13 residues. V was pared by 5 bases and J by 2 bases, with 3 bases of the junction left unmatched. Germline V gene lookup returns CDR1 MNHEY and CDR2 SMNVEV (reference sequence). CDR3 nucleotide sequence: TGTGCCAGCAGTCCCGGGACAGCCTACGAGCAGTACTTC. As protein: CASSPGTAYEQYF.

The rearrangement uses TRBV7-9 and TRBJ2-7; 15 nucleotides line up with TRBD2. The CDR3 has 14 amino acids. V lost 5 bases, J lost 7 bases, and 3 bases stayed unmatched. Germline CDR1 is SEHNR and CDR2 is FQNEAQ (reference sequence). Here the CDR3 DNA reads TGTGCCAGCAGCCCCGGACTAGCGGGAGGGGAGCAGTACTTC. Encoded protein: CASSPGLAGGEQYF.

The chain joins TRBV28 to TRBJ2-2, with TRBD1 matching 7 bases. V was clipped by 4 bases and J by 6 bases; unmatched bases: 11. The V gene's germline CDR1 is MDHEN and CDR2 SYDVKM. The CDR3 length is 16 residues. The CDR3 spells CASSSGTVIFSGELFF. The CDR3 DNA follows: TGTGCCAGCAGTTCCGGGACAGTTATTTTCTCCGGGGAGCTGTTTTTT.

Remarks on this clone: The same CDR3 arises from other DNA sequences in this sample as well. The genes are TRBV27 and TRBJ2-2, with unresolved D. CDR3 size: 11 residues. V shed 3 bases and J shed 6 bases, with 2 bases lying between them. Looked up from germline, CDR1 is MNHEY and CDR2 is SMNVEV (reference sequence). CDR3 sequence reads: CASSFSGELFF. The CDR3 bases are TGTGCCAGCAGTTTCTCCGGGGAGCTGTTTTTT.

The CDR3 DNA reads TGTGCCAGCAGAAGGAGAGGGGAAGATACGCAGTATTTT. Protein: CASRRRGEDTQYF. The gene calls are TRBV2 and TRBJ2-3; perhaps D is TRBD1 or TRBD2 (5 bases each). V lost 6 bases to trimming and J lost 5 bases, with 12 bases between them. The CDR3 length is 13 residues. Germline V gives CDR1 SNHLY, CDR2 FYNNEI. Filled out from reference TRBV2 and TRBJ2-3, the complete variable domain reads EPEVTQTPSHQVTQMGQEVILRCVPISNHLYFYWYRQILGQKVEFLVSFYNNEISEKSEIFDDQFSVERPDGSNFTLKIRSTKLEDSAMYFCASRRRGEDTQYFGPGTRLTVL.

J is TRBJ2-7 and V is TRBV27, with 7 bases lining up with TRBD2. Trimming cost V 2 bases and J 3 bases; bases outside gene matches: 4. The CDR3 totals 14 residues. In germline, CDR1 is MNHEY, CDR2 SMNVEV (reference sequence). In nucleotides, the CDR3 is TGTGCCAGCAGTTTAACGGGAGGCATCTACGAGCAGTACTTC. Encoded protein: CASSLTGGIYEQYF.

V and J are TRBV28 and TRBJ1-5; TRBD1 agrees at 8 bases. This CDR3 is 15 amino acids long. CDR1 is MDHEN, CDR2 SYDVKM, per germline. The ends lost 3 bases at V and 2 bases at J; junction bases unmatched: 3. The CDR3 bases are TGTGCCAGCAGTTTGAAGGGACAGGGCAATCAGCCCCAGCATTTT. Translation: CASSLKGQGNQPQHF.

This clone was counted once. The chain employs TRBV10-3 and TRBJ2-7; perhaps TRBD1 as D (6 bases). V was cut by 6 bases and J by 3 bases, with 15 bases left in between. The CDR3 contains 14 residues. Germline CDR1 and CDR2: ENHRY and SYGVKD. The CDR3 loop is CAISLQGPLYEQYF. Here the CDR3 DNA reads TGTGCCATCAGCCTACAGGGCCCCCTCTACGAGCAGTACTTC.

The V gene is TRBV7-7, the J gene TRBJ2-1, with D unresolved. The ends were cut back, 0 bases at V and 8 bases at J, with 14 bases in the middle. CDR3 length: 15 residues. The germline CDR1 and CDR2 sequences are SSHAT and FNYEAQ (reference sequence). CDR3 sequence: CASSLAVGMLDEQFF. Written as DNA, the CDR3 is TGTGCCAGCAGCTTAGCGGTGGGCATGCTGGATGAGCAGTTCTTC.

This chain connects TRBV7-9 to TRBJ2-1; 12 bases match TRBD2. The V gene's germline CDR1 is SEHNR and CDR2 FQNEAQ (reference sequence). After removal of 5 bases from V and 8 bases from J, the junction contained 7 bases not matched to a gene. CDR3 length: 15 residues. CDR3 nucleotides: TGTGCCAGCAGCCCCCTAGCGGGAGGGAAGGATGAGCAGTTCTTC. Its translation is CASSPLAGGKDEQFF.

The DNA for the CDR3 is TGTGCCAGCAGCTCGCACGGGACTAGCGGGAACGGGTCCTACAATGAGCAGTTCTTC. It yields the protein CASSSHGTSGNGSYNEQFF. This rearrangement joins TRBV7-9 to TRBJ2-1, with 13 bases that match TRBD2. With 4 bases clipped from V and 1 base from J, the junction kept 10 bases outside the gene matches. The CDR3 runs 19 residues. CDR1 is SEHNR, CDR2 FQNEAQ, per germline (reference sequence).

The rearrangement uses TRBV7-6 and TRBJ2-5; tentatively, D is TRBD1 (6 bases). CDR3 length: 16 residues. Germline V CDR1 and CDR2: SGHVS, FNYEAQ. Between the trimmed V and J ends, which lost 2 bases and 5 bases, there was a span of 18 bases. CDR3 in amino acids: CASSLTGRQWVETQYF. The CDR3 DNA follows: TGTGCCAGCAGCTTAACAGGGCGGCAATGGGTGGAGACCCAGTACTTC.

V usage is TRBV19 and J usage is TRBJ1-2; TRBD1 might be the D (6 bases). The CDR3 covers 14 residues. In germline, CDR1 is LNHDA, CDR2 SQIVND (reference sequence). The V end was cut by 7 bases, the J end by 4 bases, with 16 bases between. CDR3 DNA sequence: TGTGCCAGTACCTACAACAGGGTACCCTATGGCTACACCTTC. Protein sequence: CASTYNRVPYGYTF.

The V gene is TRBV27, the J gene TRBJ2-5; 7 positions match TRBD2. The V and J ends lost 6 bases and 5 bases, in that order; junction bases with no gene match: 6. Germline values: CDR1 MNHEY, CDR2 SMNVEV (reference sequence). This CDR3 comprises 13 residues. CDR3 sequence (DNA): TGTGCCAGCAGGGGGGGGATGGGTGAGACCCAGTACTTC. Its translation is CASRGGMGETQYF.